This entry lists 18 T cell receptor beta chains sequenced from one sample in a study of T cells in Graves' hyperthyroidism and ophthalmopathy. Amplification of TCR beta CDR3 regions was performed using RNA transcripts as template. TCR CDR3 underwent first-round RT-PCR with the HTBI primer set. TCRdb fed the multiplex PCR reads into MiXCR, producing one record per CDR3 protein. The table lists a few hundred thousand distinct CDR3 sequences, 15% to 18% of them singletons. The sample taken for sequencing was blood. Receptors were obtained from a woman aged 25 to 45 with Graves' hyperthyroidism.

There are many counts of this clonotype. The chain recombines TRBV6-5 with TRBJ1-5, with D perhaps TRBD1 (6 bases). With 0 bases removed from V and 5 bases from J, the gap between germline ends came to 14 bases. The germline CDR1 and CDR2 sequences are MNHEY and SVGAGI. The CDR3 totals 16 residues. The CDR3 DNA reads as TGTGCCAGCAGTTACTCGAGCAGGGGTGGAGATCAGCCCCAGCATTTT. Protein product: CASSYSSRGGDQPQHF.

This clonotype was counted at least ten times. The chain employs TRBV11-2 and TRBJ2-1, with TRBD1 identical over 7 bases. The CDR3 loop spans 13 amino acids. Germline V gene lookup returns CDR1 SGHAT and CDR2 FQNNGV. V was pared by 0 bases and J by 8 bases, with 1 base of the junction left unmatched. The CDR3 coding sequence is TGTGCCAGCAGCTTAGAAGGGGGCGATGAGCAGTTCTTC. It translates to CASSLEGGDEQFF.

This clonotype was observed a few times. A junction end diverges from the germline sequence, so it may reflect a read error. V usage is TRBV6-2 or TRBV6-3 and J usage is TRBJ2-3, with D perhaps matching TRBD2 (5 bases). CDR3 length: 16 residues. From germline, CDR1 is MNHEY and CDR2 SVGEGT. The CDR3 nucleotides read TGTGCTAGCAGTGTAGCTTCGCGGGTGTCGACAGATACGCAGTATTTT. Its protein product is CASSVASRVSTDTQYF.

The J gene is TRBJ2-2, the V gene TRBV7-9; D not certain. V lost 4 bases, J lost 8 bases, and 14 bases lay in between. This CDR3 contains 14 residues. Germline V lookup: CDR1 SEHNR, CDR2 FQNEAQ (reference sequence). The CDR3 DNA follows: TGTGCCAGCAGCTCCAGGACCGCGTTGGGGGAGCTGTTTTTT. Its translation: CASSSRTALGELFF.

The chain combines TRBV29-1 with TRBJ2-3; the match to TRBD2 covers 8 bases. In germline, CDR1 is SQVTM, CDR2 ANQGSEA. The CDR3 spans 16 residues. J was trimmed by 0 bases and V by 6 bases; bases with no gene match: 11. The CDR3 DNA sequence: TGCAGCGTGGAAACGGGTAGCGGGGAAAGCACAGATACGCAGTATTTT. Amino acids: CSVETGSGESTDTQYF.

This clonotype was seen many times. V is TRBV3-1 and J is TRBJ2-5; tentatively, D is TRBD1 (8 bases). The germline gives CDR1 LGHDT, CDR2 YNNKEL (reference sequence). The CDR3 consists of 17 residues. V was shortened by 3 bases and J by 6 bases, with 23 bases between the two germline ends. CDR3 sequence reads: CASSHVGQGGLGKTQYF. CDR3 DNA: TGTGCCAGCAGCCATGTAGGACAGGGAGGGCTTGGGAAGACCCAGTACTTC.

J is TRBJ1-6 and V is TRBV6-5; maybe TRBD1 (6 bases). Germline CDR1 MNHEY, CDR2 SVGAGI. V dropped 2 bases and J dropped 8 bases, with 10 bases sitting between them. There are 14 residues in the CDR3. The CDR3 DNA is TGTGCCAGCAGTTACGGAGGGGGAGATTCACCCCTCCACTTT. Residues: CASSYGGGDSPLHF.

The sample holds a few counts of this clonotype. A read error may account for a junction end that differs from germline. The chain uses TRBV19 and TRBJ1-5; no firm D call. This CDR3 is 15 amino acids long. Germline V lookup: CDR1 LNHDA, CDR2 SQIVND (reference sequence). The CDR3 here is CASSMVEVSNQPQHF. CDR3 nucleotide sequence: TGTGCCAGTAGTATGGTGGAGGTGAGCAATCAACCCCAGCATTTT.

Many counts were recorded for this clonotype. The chain employs TRBV2 and TRBJ2-2, with D tentatively TRBD1 or TRBD2 (5 bases each). Trimming left V 7 bases short and J 1 base short, with 13 bases between. The CDR3 extends over 15 amino acids. In germline, CDR1 is SNHLY, CDR2 FYNNEI. CDR3 sequence (DNA): TGTGCCAGCATCGAGGGGACGGTGAACACCGGGGAGCTGTTTTTT. Its protein is CASIEGTVNTGELFF.

The chain carries TRBV5-5 and TRBJ2-4; no reliable D call. The CDR3 has 15 residues. CDR1 is SGHKS and CDR2 is YYEKEE in the germline V gene (reference sequence). The ends were cut back, 0 bases at V and 6 bases at J, with 13 bases in the middle. CDR3 protein: CASSLANVRINIQYF. The CDR3 DNA reads TGTGCCAGCAGCTTGGCCAATGTGCGGATAAACATTCAGTACTTC.

The chain recombines TRBV19 with TRBJ2-3, with D perhaps TRBD1 (5 bases). The germline V gene encodes CDR1 LNHDA and CDR2 SQIVND (reference sequence). The CDR3 runs 18 residues. V lost 1 base and J 0 bases, leaving 17 bases between the germline ends. CDR3 nucleotide sequence: TGTGCCAGTAGTATAGTTTCCCGCCGGACACCCAGCACAGATACGCAGTATTTT. Protein sequence: CASSIVSRRTPSTDTQYF.

V usage is TRBV10-3 and J usage is TRBJ1-6, with D tentatively TRBD1 (5 bases). Trimming left V 6 bases short and J 9 bases short, with 15 bases between. The CDR3 length is 14 residues. The germline CDR1 and CDR2 sequences are ENHRY and SYGVKD. CDR3 protein: CAIRGGEGRSPLHF. The CDR3 nucleotides are TGTGCCATCAGGGGAGGCGAGGGACGTTCACCCCTCCACTTT.

This clonotype was found many times. The V gene is TRBV20-1, the J gene TRBJ2-7, with TRBD2 matching 10 bases. Germline CDR1 is DFQATT and CDR2 is SNEGSKA (reference sequence). Trimming cost V 1 base and J 5 bases; bases outside gene matches: 5. This CDR3 has 14 residues. CDR3 sequence: CSARGASGSHEQYF. The DNA of the CDR3 is TGCAGTGCTAGAGGAGCTAGCGGGAGTCACGAGCAGTACTTC.

This clonotype was counted only a few times. V gene TRBV9 combines with J gene TRBJ2-6; D is possibly TRBD2 (5 bases). The CDR3 spans 18 residues. Trimming stripped 0 bases from V and 6 bases from J, with 19 bases between. CDR1 is SGDLS and CDR2 is YYNGEE in the germline V gene. The CDR3 protein is CASSVGLLGRGAANVLTF. The CDR3 DNA reads as TGTGCCAGCAGCGTAGGACTTTTAGGACGGGGTGCGGCCAACGTCCTGACTTTC. Full variable domain (remainder filled in from reference TRBV9 and TRBJ2-6): DSGVTQTPKHLITATGQRVTLRCSPRSGDLSVYWYQQSLDQGLQFLIQYYNGEERAKGNILERFSAQQFPDLHSELNLSSLELGDSALYFCASSVGLLGRGAANVLTFGAGSRLTVL.

At least ten counts were recorded for this clonotype. This chain joins TRBV12-3 or TRBV12-4 and TRBJ2-3; D is perhaps TRBD1 or TRBD2 (5 bases each). V lost 7 bases and J 6 bases, leaving 11 bases between the germline ends. The CDR3 loop spans 12 amino acids. As DNA, the CDR3 is TGTGCCAGCAACGGGGCCGGGGATACGCAGTATTTT. It specifies CASNGAGDTQYF.

In its sample, this clonotype was seen many times. The V call is TRBV12-5, the J call TRBJ2-3; TRBD2 is a possible D gene (6 bases). The CDR3 runs 14 residues. Germline loops: CDR1 LGHNT, CDR2 FRNRAP. The germline V and J ends were trimmed by 6 bases and 6 bases, with 16 bases remaining between them. CDR3 sequence: CASGPGFGGDTQYF. In nucleotides, the CDR3 is TGTGCTAGTGGCCCCGGCTTTGGGGGGGATACGCAGTATTTT.

This clonotype has a count of ten or more. One junction end does not reproduce the germline sequence, and a read error may be involved. The chain joins TRBV6-2 or TRBV6-3 to TRBJ2-7; 8 positions match TRBD1. This CDR3 has 14 residues. Germline V CDR1 and CDR2: MNHEY, SVGEGT. The CDR3 DNA reads TGTGCCAGCAGGGGGACAGGCCAAGGCTACGAGCAGTGCTTC. It yields the protein CASRGTGQGYEQCF.

This chain links TRBV10-2 with TRBJ2-1; possible D gene TRBD2, 5 bases. The germline V and J ends were trimmed by 6 bases and 5 bases, with 11 bases remaining between them. There are 13 residues in the CDR3. Germline V gene lookup returns CDR1 WSHSY and CDR2 SAAADI. For the CDR3, the DNA is TGCGCCAGCAGGGACTCGTCGCACAATGAGCAGTTCTTC. Its protein is CASRDSSHNEQFF.